This TCR beta chain was obtained from a study of blood T cell repertoires in COVID-19 (dated by TCRdb to 2020 to 2022). Some background on the complete study: Collaborator samples came from the United States, Italy and Spain and covered acute and convalescent phases of COVID-19. The prospective study material was composed of cDNA or gDNA derived from T cells, B-cell-depleted T cells, or PBMCs. Deeply sampled blood TCRbeta repertoires from subjects exposed to, actively infected with, or recovered from COVID-19 were included in the dataset. A freely available public database, intended as a resource for researchers studying the immune response to SARS-CoV-2, is where the repertoires were released. The samples were drawn from the first 160 participants of the ongoing ImmuneRACE study and from some 1,300 subjects provided by 6 global collaborators. A de-identified subject ID, COVID-19 status, age in years and sex were almost always included in the sample metadata. HLA class I and class II types, where available, came from metadata supplied by the sample provider rather than from assay-based typing. The study at large found these results: The quantity of clinical and demographic metadata differed by source and by participant and was supplied without curation.

The germline V gene encodes CDR1 KGHSH and CDR2 LQKENI. V gives up 3 bases and J gives up 6 bases, and the segment between their germline ends measures 12 bases. From its cysteine to its phenylalanine, the CDR3 spans 14 amino acids. The kept DNA is CDR3 alone, 42 bases in frame from the first base. A note on this clone: What antigen it recognizes has not been identified. No base qualities exist here, and no much larger clone lies one base off it.

Each collaborating institution followed its own protocols to collect whole blood in K2EDTA tubes. For TCRbeta analysis, collaborators shipped samples in one of three forms: frozen whole blood, isolated PBMCs, or DNA extracted from either of those sample types. TCRbeta CDR3 regions were amplified from genomic DNA by means of the immunoSEQ Assay, a bias-controlled multiplex PCR. As for the original processing: The number of nucleated cells in each sample was estimated by amplification of reference gene primers within the assay. To quantify the absolute abundance of each unique TCRbeta CDR3 rearrangement, sequence reads were collapsed and filtered. For each sample, productive Simpson clonality was calculated by taking the square root of Simpson's diversity index across productive rearrangements. The clones in this table, taken by TCRdb from immuneACCESS, are in-frame only. Not every clone is retained; where verified, under half of the shortfall comes from an unresolved V gene, and the cause of the rest is unknown. D and trimming come from the DNA, and the V and J calls and clone size come from that table. A total of about 48,000 clones appear in this sample, over 70% of them only once. Of the sample, about 5.2% falls within the top ten clones.

What was sequenced was peripheral blood. The receptor's source is a human donor in a cohort sampled during active COVID-19. The V and J genes are TRBV18 and TRBJ2-4; D gene: possibly TRBD1, on 6 matching bases. The nucleotide sequence reads TGTGCCAGCTCACCGAATGAGGACAGAAACATTCAGTACTTC. It codes for CASSPNEDRNIQYF.